The 21 T cell receptor beta chains given below trace back to one sample, sequenced in a study of cytomegalovirus exposure and HLA in healthy donors. Researchers ran the PCR with 60 Vbeta and 13 Jbeta primers. Using immunoSEQ multiplex PCR, the repertoire was profiled, and TCRdb retains in-frame clones only, with some absent. The table has about 130,000 clones, around three quarters seen once; the top ten hold about 4.4%. Sequencing was done on a sample of PBMCs. These receptors all stem from a man aged 25-40 years in good health.

This sequence joins TRBV18 and TRBJ1-2; D is unresolved. Germline V gene sequence: CDR1 KGHSH, CDR2 LQKENI. There are 14 residues in the CDR3. V gave up 1 base and J gave up 7 bases, with 13 bases separating them. CDR3 coding DNA: TGTGCCAGCTCACCACAGACAACCCACGGTGGCTACACCTTC. Encoded protein: CASSPQTTHGGYTF.

This clone was seen only once. This chain connects TRBV19 to TRBJ2-7, with D possibly TRBD1 on 6 matching bases. The V and J ends lost 4 bases and 8 bases respectively, with 18 bases between them. The CDR3 covers 14 residues. Germline-derived CDR1 and CDR2 are LNHDA and SQIVND (reference sequence). Written as DNA, the CDR3 is TGTGCCAGTAGTAGGGGGCGGCCAGAGGTCCAGCAGTACTTC. This codes for CASSRGRPEVQQYF. Using reference TRBV19 and TRBJ2-7 for the parts outside the CDR3, the full variable domain is DGGITQSPKYLFRKEGQNVTLSCEQNLNHDAMYWYRQDPGQGLRLIYYSQIVNDFQKGDIAEGYSVSREKKESFPLTVTSAQKNPTAFYLCASSRGRPEVQQYFGPGTRLTVT.

As to this clone: Other DNA sequences in this specimen translate into the identical CDR3. This chain connects TRBV28 to TRBJ1-3; D remains unclear. The ends were cut back, 5 bases at V and 0 bases at J, with 8 bases in the middle. This CDR3 is built from 14 residues. Looked up from germline, CDR1 is MDHEN and CDR2 is SYDVKM. CDR3 loop: CASSLSGSGNTIYF. CDR3 nucleotide sequence: TGTGCCAGCAGTCTTTCGGGCTCTGGAAACACCATATATTTT.

The gene calls are TRBV4-3 and TRBJ2-1; D is possibly TRBD2 (5 bases). Trimming took off 0 bases at V and 0 bases at J, with 9 bases between the two ends. This CDR3 spans 16 amino acids. CDR1 LGHNA and CDR2 YSLEER come from the germline V gene. CDR3 in amino acids: CASSQDSSGSYNEQFF. Here the CDR3 DNA reads TGCGCCAGCAGCCAAGATAGCAGCGGCTCCTACAATGAGCAGTTCTTC.

Concerning this clone: Other DNA sequences from this sample encode an identical CDR3 as well. The chain employs TRBV5-1 and TRBJ2-7; the match to TRBD2 covers 8 bases. Germline V gene sequence: CDR1 SGHRS, CDR2 YFSETQ. CDR3 length: 20 amino acids. V shed 2 bases and J 3 bases; nucleotides not matched to a gene: 22. The CDR3 DNA follows: TGCGCCAGCAGCTTCCCGGGAGGGACGGGGTTCGAGCGATCGGTCTACGAGCAGTACTTC. Its translation: CASSFPGGTGFERSVYEQYF. Variable domain in full (rest from reference TRBV5-1 and TRBJ2-7): KAGVTQTPRYLIKTRGQQVTLSCSPISGHRSVSWYQQTPGQGLQFLFEYFSETQRNKGNFPGRFSGRQFSNSRSEMNVSTLELGDSALYLCASSFPGGTGFERSVYEQYFGPGTRLTVT.

The genes are TRBV10-2 and TRBJ2-1; 11 bases line up with TRBD2. The CDR3 has 15 amino acids. Trimming took 7 bases from V and 9 from J; bases not matched to a gene: 11. The germline CDR1 and CDR2 sequences are WSHSY and SAAADI. This CDR3 reads CASTLAGGAIAEQFF. CDR3 bases: TGCGCCAGCACGTTAGCGGGAGGGGCCATCGCTGAGCAGTTCTTC.

The chain combines TRBV5-1 with TRBJ2-1; no clear D. Germline loops: CDR1 SGHRS, CDR2 YFSETQ. Trimming took off 3 bases at V and 4 bases at J, with 11 bases between the two ends. CDR3 length equals 14 residues. In DNA, the CDR3 is TGCGCCAGCAGCTACGGAGAGAGGTACAATGAGCAGTTCTTC. This sequence encodes CASSYGERYNEQFF.

The chain uses TRBV7-9 and TRBJ2-1; perhaps TRBD1 as D (5 bases). Trimming cost V 5 bases and J 6 bases, with 17 bases left between them. CDR1 and CDR2 from the germline V gene are SEHNR and FQNEAQ (reference sequence). CDR3 length equals 15 residues. The CDR3 bases are TGTGCCAGCAGCCCAGCTGGGGCAACCGGCAATGAGCAGTTCTTC. Amino acids: CASSPAGATGNEQFF.

The V call is TRBV27, the J call TRBJ1-4; D not resolved. Germline lookup yields CDR1 MNHEY and CDR2 SMNVEV (reference sequence). V lost 3 bases, J lost 13 bases, and 12 bases lay in between. The CDR3 is 12 amino acids. The CDR3 protein is CASSFPAGRLFF. CDR3 DNA sequence: TGTGCCAGCAGTTTCCCAGCAGGTAGACTGTTTTTT. The whole variable domain, filled in from reference TRBV27 and TRBJ1-4, reads EAQVTQNPRYLITVTGKKLTVTCSQNMNHEYMSWYRQDPGLGLRQIYYSMNVEVTDKGDVPEGYKVSRKEKRNFPLILESPSPNQTSLYFCASSFPAGRLFFGSGTQLSVL.

CDR3 residues: CASSLGGLAGAEQFF. The CDR3 region has the DNA TGTGCCAGCAGCTTAGGGGGACTAGCGGGAGCTGAGCAGTTCTTC. The chain carries TRBV7-9 and TRBJ2-1; 14 positions agree with TRBD2. The CDR3 covers 15 residues. Germline loops: CDR1 SEHNR, CDR2 FQNEAQ (reference sequence). The J segment lost 9 bases and the V segment lost 1 base, leaving 2 bases of the junction unmatched.

This chain uses TRBV6-5 with TRBJ2-5, with a possible D match to TRBD1 (6 bases). V was shortened by 5 bases and J by 2 bases, with 12 bases between the two germline ends. The CDR3 is 14 residues long. Germline CDR1 and CDR2: MNHEY and SVGAGI. Here the CDR3 reads CASSPGQRQETQYF. The CDR3 bases are TGTGCCAGCAGTCCGGGACAAAGACAAGAGACCCAGTACTTC.

This chain joins TRBV18 and TRBJ1-1, with a weak D call TRBD1 (6 bases). V dropped 3 bases and J dropped 1 base, with 18 bases sitting between them. Germline CDR1 reads KGHSH; CDR2 reads LQKENI. This CDR3 has 17 residues. The CDR3 nucleotides are TGTGCCAGCTCACCCGGGAGGGGGGCTAAAGCGAACACTGAAGCTTTCTTT. The encoded protein is CASSPGRGAKANTEAFF. Variable domain in full (rest from reference TRBV18 and TRBJ1-1): NAGVMQNPRHLVRRRGQEARLRCSPMKGHSHVYWYRQLPEEGLKFMVYLQKENIIDESGMPKERFSAEFPKEGPSILRIQQVVRGDSAAYFCASSPGRGAKANTEAFFGQGTRLTVV.

This chain joins TRBV5-1 and TRBJ2-7; 9 positions agree with TRBD1. The CDR3 consists of 14 residues. Germline CDR1 is SGHRS and CDR2 is YFSETQ. Trimming at V came to 4 bases and at J to 1 base, leaving 3 bases not matched to a gene. DNA for the CDR3: TGCGCCAGCAGCAGACAGGGGGGATCCTACGAGCAGTACTTC. Its translation: CASSRQGGSYEQYF.

The sample holds one count of this clone. This chain connects TRBV11-3 to TRBJ2-1; TRBD2 agrees at 9 bases. J was trimmed by 4 bases and V by 1 base; bases with no gene match: 5. CDR3 size: 16 residues. Germline-derived CDR1 and CDR2 are SGHNT and YENEEA. This chain's CDR3 is CASSLGDSGGYNEQFF. The CDR3 nucleotides read TGTGCCAGCAGCTTAGGGGATAGCGGGGGTTACAATGAGCAGTTCTTC.

This clone was picked up one time. The chain couples TRBV9 to TRBJ2-1, with D perhaps TRBD2 (5 bases). The germline V gene has CDR1 SGDLS and CDR2 YYNGEE. The CDR3 runs 14 residues. Deletions cut 2 bases from V and 9 bases from J, with 15 bases between. The CDR3 DNA reads as TGTGCCAGCAGCGTGGACTGGACGAGAGGTGAGCAGTTCTTC. Its protein product is CASSVDWTRGEQFF.

This clone has only a few counts. This chain connects TRBV7-2 to TRBJ2-7, with D possibly TRBD1 on 5 matching bases. Germline CDR1 SGHTA, CDR2 FQGNSA. With 5 bases removed from V and 0 bases from J, the gap between germline ends came to 17 bases. This CDR3 contains 16 residues. The CDR3 region has the DNA TGTGCCAGCAGCCTAACAGGACCTAGGACCTCCTACGAGCAGTACTTC. It codes for CASSLTGPRTSYEQYF.

This clone was seen a handful of times. The J gene is TRBJ1-2, the V gene TRBV10-2; D remains unclear. The CDR3 is made up of 13 amino acids. Trimming stripped 4 bases from V and 8 bases from J, with 14 bases between. Germline assignment: CDR1 WSHSY and CDR2 SAAADI. CDR3 in DNA: TGCGCCAGCAGTGTTCCACGACTGAACGGCTACACCTTC. Translation: CASSVPRLNGYTF.

The gene calls are TRBV7-9 and TRBJ2-5; 8 bases map to TRBD2. The germline gives CDR1 SEHNR, CDR2 FQNEAQ (reference sequence). This CDR3 is built from 14 residues. J lost 3 bases, V lost 5 bases, and 5 bases had no gene match. The CDR3 region has the DNA TGTGCCAGCAGCCTCACTAGCGGTAAAGAGACCCAGTACTTC. This encodes CASSLTSGKETQYF.

J is TRBJ2-7 and V is TRBV5-5; D is perhaps TRBD1 (6 bases). There are 12 residues in the CDR3. V was clipped by 7 bases and J by 2 bases, with 10 bases between them. Germline CDR1 reads SGHKS; CDR2 reads YYEKEE (reference sequence). CDR3 sequence reads: CASGTLTYEQYF. The CDR3, as DNA: TGTGCCAGCGGGACACTTACCTACGAGCAGTACTTC.

About this clone: One end of the junction does not line up with germline, which may come from a read error. This sequence joins TRBV7-9 and TRBJ1-2; 8 bases map to TRBD1. The CDR3 contains 15 residues. The V gene's germline CDR1 is SEHNR and CDR2 FQNEAQ (reference sequence). The CDR3 here is CSSSLGQGTNYGYTF. The CDR3 coding sequence is TGTTCCAGCAGCCTAGGACAGGGAACTAACTATGGCTACACCTTC.

This clone was seen once. This chain joins TRBV2 and TRBJ2-2; 7 nucleotides line up with TRBD1. The length of the CDR3 is 17 residues. CDR1 and CDR2 from the germline V gene are SNHLY and FYNNEI. V shed 7 bases and J 2 bases; nucleotides not matched to a gene: 13. The CDR3, as DNA: TGTGCCAGCACCCAAGAAAGGACAGGAGTCAACACCGGGGAGCTGTTTTTT. Translating gives CASTQERTGVNTGELFF. The full variable domain, completed using reference TRBV2 and TRBJ2-2, is EPEVTQTPSHQVTQMGQEVILRCVPISNHLYFYWYRQILGQKVEFLVSFYNNEISEKSEIFDDQFSVERPDGSNFTLKIRSTKLEDSAMYFCASTQERTGVNTGELFFGEGSRLTVL.